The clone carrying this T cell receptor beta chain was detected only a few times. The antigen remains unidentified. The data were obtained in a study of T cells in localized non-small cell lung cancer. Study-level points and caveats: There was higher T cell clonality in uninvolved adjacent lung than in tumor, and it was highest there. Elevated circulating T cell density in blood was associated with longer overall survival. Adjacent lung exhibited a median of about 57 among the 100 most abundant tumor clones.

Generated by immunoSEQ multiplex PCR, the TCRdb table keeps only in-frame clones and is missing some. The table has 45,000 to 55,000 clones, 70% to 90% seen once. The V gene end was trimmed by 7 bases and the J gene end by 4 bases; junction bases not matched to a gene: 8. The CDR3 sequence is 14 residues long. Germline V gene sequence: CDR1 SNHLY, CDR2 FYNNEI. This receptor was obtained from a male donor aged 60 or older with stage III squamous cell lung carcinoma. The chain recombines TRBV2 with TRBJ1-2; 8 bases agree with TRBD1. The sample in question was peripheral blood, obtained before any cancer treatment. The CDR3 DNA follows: TGTGCCAGCACCCAGCAGGGGGCTTCCTATGGCTACACCTTC. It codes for CASTQQGASYGYTF.